The T cell receptor beta chain under discussion was sequenced for a study of shared clonotypes between healthy human individuals. General observations from the study: Larger estimated richness was generally seen in naive subsets than in memory subsets. The naive CD4 repertoires of several donors were compared, and around 5% of clonotypes were shared.

Comments on this clone: Its cognate antigen is unknown.

Repertoires were generated with immunoSEQ multiplex PCR, while TCRdb's copy carries only in-frame clones and drops some. The sample comprises around 1.9 million clones, about 93% of which are singletons, and approximately 1.7% rests with the top ten. The V and J ends lost 3 bases and 1 base respectively, with 7 bases between them. Germline lookup yields CDR1 MGHRA and CDR2 YSYEKL. CDR3 size: 14 residues. Naive-designated CD8 cells lacked CD45RO, were positively enriched for CCR7, and omitted terminally differentiated effector memory CD45RA+ cells. The specimen was naive CD8+ T cells from PBMCs. This rearrangement joins TRBV4-1 to TRBJ2-1; D unresolved. The receptor was derived from a man aged 18 to 29 in good health. Some clones in this sample may be carry-over from other donors' samples. The CDR3 bases are TGCGCCAGCAGCCAGATAGGGTCCTACAATGAGCAGTTCTTC. It encodes CASSQIGSYNEQFF.